This T cell receptor (beta chain) is from a study of blood T cell repertoires in COVID-19 (dated by TCRdb to 2018 to 2020). For context, the study as a whole: Collaborator samples came from the United States, Italy and Spain and covered acute and convalescent phases of COVID-19. The material from the prospective study consisted of cDNA or gDNA derived from T cells, B-cell-depleted T cells, or PBMCs. Deeply sampled blood TCRbeta repertoires from subjects exposed to, actively infected with, or recovered from COVID-19 were included in the dataset. The repertoires were released in a freely available public database meant as a resource for research on the immune response to SARS-CoV-2. The samples were drawn from two sources: the first 160 participants of the ongoing ImmuneRACE study, and approximately 1,300 subjects contributed by 6 global collaborators. The sample metadata nearly always contained a de-identified subject ID, COVID-19 status, age in years and sex. HLA class I and class II types, where available, came from metadata supplied by the sample provider rather than from assay-based typing. What the study reported, not specific to this receptor: How much clinical and demographic metadata was included differed by source and by participant, and the metadata was provided uncurated.

TCRbeta CDR3 regions were amplified from genomic DNA using the immunoSEQ Assay, a bias-controlled multiplex PCR. Turning to the authors' computational methods: The number of nucleated cells in each sample was estimated by amplification of reference gene primers within the assay. To quantify the absolute abundance of each unique TCRbeta CDR3 rearrangement, sequence reads were collapsed and filtered. For each sample, productive Simpson clonality was calculated as the square root of Simpson's diversity index over productive rearrangements. Imported from immuneACCESS, the table was reduced by TCRdb to in-frame sequences with V and J called. These copies leave out some clones; in studies compared against another copy, an unresolved V gene accounts for under half, and the cause of the remainder is not known. V, J and clone size are taken as reported in that table, and D and trimming were inferred from the DNA itself. The sample profile shows 130,000 to 150,000 clones; roughly 84% of them were found once. The ten largest clones add up to less than 6% of the sample.

In the prospective study, participants were roughly 18 to 100 years old, resided in about 25 geographic areas of the United States, and were enrolled through a virtual design. To assign participants to cohorts, the prospective study relied on clinical history that participants themselves reported in a screening survey and a study questionnaire. Exposed participants had been in contact, within 2 weeks of entering the study, with a person who had a PCR-confirmed or clinician-diagnosed case of COVID-19. Mobile phlebotomists in the prospective study collected whole blood, serum and a nasopharyngeal or oropharyngeal swab from every participant. Over an approximately two-month period, participants in the prospective study had the option of providing additional blood draws and questionnaires. Blood samples from the prospective study were shipped frozen or at room temperature prior to DNA extraction. With respect to this clone: There is no known antigen for this receptor. Nothing much larger sits one base from this clone, and base qualities are not available.

V is trimmed back by 4 bases and J by 14 bases, and the junction contains 9 bases that no gene match accounts for. CDR1 and CDR2, per the germline V gene (reference sequence), are SGHKS and YYEKEE. Spanning cysteine to phenylalanine, the CDR3 consists of 12 amino acids. Here the CDR3 DNA is all that survives: 36 bases in frame from base 1. The chain joins TRBV5-5 to TRBJ2-1; 7 central nucleotides agree with TRBD2. The origin of this receptor is a woman aged 50 to 60 who had been exposed to COVID-19. Sequencing used PBMCs or T cells enriched from blood (not recorded which). The DNA reads TGTGCCAGCAGCCCGGGGGGAGGAATGAAGTTCTTC. The encoded protein is CASSPGGGMKFF.